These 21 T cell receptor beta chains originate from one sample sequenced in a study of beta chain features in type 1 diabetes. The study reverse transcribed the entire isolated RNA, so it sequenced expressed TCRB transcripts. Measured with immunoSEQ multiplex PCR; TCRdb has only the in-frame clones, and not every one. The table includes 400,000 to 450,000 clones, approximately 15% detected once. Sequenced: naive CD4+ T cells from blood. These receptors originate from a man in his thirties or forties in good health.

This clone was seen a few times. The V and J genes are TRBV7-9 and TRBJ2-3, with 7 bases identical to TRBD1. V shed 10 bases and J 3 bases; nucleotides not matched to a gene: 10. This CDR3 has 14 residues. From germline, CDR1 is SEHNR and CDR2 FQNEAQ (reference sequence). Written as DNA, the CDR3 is TGTGCCAAAGACAGGGAAGGGTTAACAGATACGCAGTATTTT. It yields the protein CAKDREGLTDTQYF. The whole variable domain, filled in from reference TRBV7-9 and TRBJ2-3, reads DTGVSQNPRHKITKRGQNVTFRCDPISEHNRLYWYRQTLGQGPEFLTYFQNEAQLEKSRLLSDRFSAERPKGSFSTLEIQRTEQGDSAMYLCAKDREGLTDTQYFGPGTRLTVL.

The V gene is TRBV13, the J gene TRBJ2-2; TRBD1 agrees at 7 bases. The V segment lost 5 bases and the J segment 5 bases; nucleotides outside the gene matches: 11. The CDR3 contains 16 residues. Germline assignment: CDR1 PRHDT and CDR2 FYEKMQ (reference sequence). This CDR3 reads CASSPRDRLVTGELFF. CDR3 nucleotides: TGTGCCAGCAGCCCTAGGGACAGACTTGTAACCGGGGAGCTGTTTTTT.

The CDR3 is CASSLGRWNTEAFF. CDR3 nucleotide sequence: TGTGCCAGCAGCCTCGGACGGTGGAACACTGAAGCTTTCTTT. The chain has TRBV7-2 and TRBJ1-1; D remains ambiguous. The CDR3 consists of 14 residues. Germline V lookup: CDR1 SGHTA, CDR2 FQGNSA. V shed 5 bases and J shed 1 base, with 11 bases lying between them.

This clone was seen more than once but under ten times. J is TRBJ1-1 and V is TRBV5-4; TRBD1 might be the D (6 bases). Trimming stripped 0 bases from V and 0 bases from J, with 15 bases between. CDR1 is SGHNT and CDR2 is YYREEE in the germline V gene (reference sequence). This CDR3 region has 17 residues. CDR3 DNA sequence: TGTGCCAGCAGCTTGGGGACAGTTCGTGGTTTGAACACTGAAGCTTTCTTT. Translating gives CASSLGTVRGLNTEAFF.

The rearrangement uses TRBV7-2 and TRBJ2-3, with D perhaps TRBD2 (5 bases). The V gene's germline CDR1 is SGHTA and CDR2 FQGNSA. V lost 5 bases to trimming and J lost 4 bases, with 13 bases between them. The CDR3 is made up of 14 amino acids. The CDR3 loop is CASSREGLSDTQYF. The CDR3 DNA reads TGTGCCAGCAGCCGCGAGGGCCTCTCAGATACGCAGTATTTT.

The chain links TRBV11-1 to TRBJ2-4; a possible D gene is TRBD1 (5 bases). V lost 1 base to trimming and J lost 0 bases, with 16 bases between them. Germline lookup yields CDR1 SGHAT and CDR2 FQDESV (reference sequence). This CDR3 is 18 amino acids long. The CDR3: CASSLVLAQALAKNIQYF. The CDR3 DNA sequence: TGTGCCAGCAGCTTAGTACTGGCACAGGCTCTAGCCAAAAACATTCAGTACTTC. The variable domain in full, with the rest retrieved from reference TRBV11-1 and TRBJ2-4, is EAEVAQSPRYKITEKSQAVAFWCDPISGHATLYWYRQILGQGPELLVQFQDESVVDDSQLPKDRFSAERLKGVDSTLKIQPAELGDSAMYLCASSLVLAQALAKNIQYFGAGTRLSVL.

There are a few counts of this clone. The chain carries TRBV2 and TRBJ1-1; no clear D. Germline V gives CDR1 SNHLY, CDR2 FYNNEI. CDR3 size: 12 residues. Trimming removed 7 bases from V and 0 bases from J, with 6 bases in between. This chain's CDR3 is CASTFMNTEAFF. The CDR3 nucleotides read TGTGCCAGCACGTTCATGAACACTGAAGCTTTCTTT.

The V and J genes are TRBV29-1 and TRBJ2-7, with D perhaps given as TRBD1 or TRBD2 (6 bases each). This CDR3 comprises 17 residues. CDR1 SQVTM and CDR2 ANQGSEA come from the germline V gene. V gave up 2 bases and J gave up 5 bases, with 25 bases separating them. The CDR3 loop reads CSVESPLPEGGRDEQYF. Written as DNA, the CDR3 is TGCAGCGTTGAAAGTCCGTTGCCCGAGGGGGGTAGAGACGAGCAGTACTTC.

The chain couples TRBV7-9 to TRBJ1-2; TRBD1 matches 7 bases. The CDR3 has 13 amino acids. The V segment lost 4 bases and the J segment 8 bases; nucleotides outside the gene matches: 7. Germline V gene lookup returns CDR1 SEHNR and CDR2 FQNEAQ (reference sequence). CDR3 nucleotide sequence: TGTGCCAGCAGCTCGACAGGGTTTAGCGGCTACACCTTC. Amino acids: CASSSTGFSGYTF.

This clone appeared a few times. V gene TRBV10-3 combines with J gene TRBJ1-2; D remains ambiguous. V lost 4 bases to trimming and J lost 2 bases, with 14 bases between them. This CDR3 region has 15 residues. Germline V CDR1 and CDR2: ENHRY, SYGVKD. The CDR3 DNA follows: TGTGCCATCAGTGCTACGACCACAGTGAACTATGGCTACACCTTC. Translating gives CAISATTTVNYGYTF.

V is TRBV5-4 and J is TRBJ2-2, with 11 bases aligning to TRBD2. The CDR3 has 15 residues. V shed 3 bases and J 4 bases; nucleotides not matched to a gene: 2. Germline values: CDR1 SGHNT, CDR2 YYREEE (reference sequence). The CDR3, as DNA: TGTGCCAGCAGCTCCACTAGCGGGGGCACCGGGGAGCTGTTTTTT. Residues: CASSSTSGGTGELFF.

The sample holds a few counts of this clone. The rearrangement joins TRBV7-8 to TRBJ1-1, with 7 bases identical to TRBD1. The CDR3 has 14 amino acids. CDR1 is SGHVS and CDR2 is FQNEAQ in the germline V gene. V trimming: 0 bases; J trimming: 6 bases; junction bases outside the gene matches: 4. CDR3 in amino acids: CASSLATGLAEAFF. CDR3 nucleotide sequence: TGTGCCAGCAGCTTAGCGACAGGGTTGGCTGAAGCTTTCTTT.

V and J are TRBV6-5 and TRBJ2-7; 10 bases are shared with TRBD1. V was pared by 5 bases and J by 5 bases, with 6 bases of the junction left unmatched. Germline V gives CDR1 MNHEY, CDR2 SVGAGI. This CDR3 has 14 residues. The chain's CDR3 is CASSTRDRGNEQYF. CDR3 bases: TGTGCCAGCAGTACACGGGACAGGGGCAACGAGCAGTACTTC.

The DNA of the CDR3 is TGTGCCGGGGGCTTGGAGACCCAGTACTTC. As protein: CAGGLETQYF. This chain links TRBV6-1 with TRBJ2-5, with D tentatively TRBD1 (6 bases). The CDR3 runs to 10 residues. Trimming pared 11 bases from V and 5 bases from J, leaving 9 bases between. Germline V lookup: CDR1 MNHNS, CDR2 SASEGT.

CDR3 bases: TGTGCCAGCAGTGAAGCCCCCAGCCGACCGGGGGACATTCAGTACTTC. Translating gives CASSEAPSRPGDIQYF. The chain couples TRBV25-1 to TRBJ2-4; D might be TRBD2 (6 bases). V was trimmed by 2 bases and J by 8 bases, leaving 19 bases between them. From germline, CDR1 is MGHDK and CDR2 SYGVNS. The CDR3 totals 16 residues.

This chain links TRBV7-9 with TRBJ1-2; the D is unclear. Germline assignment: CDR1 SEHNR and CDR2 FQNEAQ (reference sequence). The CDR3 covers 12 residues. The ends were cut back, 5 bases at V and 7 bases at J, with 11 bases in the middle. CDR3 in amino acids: CASSQTKGGYTF. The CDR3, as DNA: TGTGCCAGCAGCCAAACCAAGGGTGGCTACACCTTC.

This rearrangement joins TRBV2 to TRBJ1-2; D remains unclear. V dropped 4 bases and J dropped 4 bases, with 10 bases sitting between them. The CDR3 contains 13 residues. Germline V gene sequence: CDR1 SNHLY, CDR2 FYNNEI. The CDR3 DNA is TGTGCCAGCAGTGTTGGCACACTCTATGGCTACACCTTC. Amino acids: CASSVGTLYGYTF.

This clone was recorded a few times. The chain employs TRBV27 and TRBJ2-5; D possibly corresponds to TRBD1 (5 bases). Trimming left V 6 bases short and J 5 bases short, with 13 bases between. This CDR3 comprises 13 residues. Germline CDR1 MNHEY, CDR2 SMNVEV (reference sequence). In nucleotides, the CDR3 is TGTGCCAGCAGGAAACCAGGGTCGGAGACCCAGTACTTC. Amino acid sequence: CASRKPGSETQYF.

CDR3 nucleotides: TGTGCCAGCAGTCGCGAAGAAAATCAGCCCCAGCATTTT. Protein sequence: CASSREENQPQHF. This chain uses TRBV6-6 with TRBJ1-5; unclear D gene. Trimming shortened V by 5 bases and J by 4 bases, and 9 bases separated the two germline ends. The germline V gene has CDR1 MNHNY and CDR2 SVGAGI (reference sequence). The CDR3 totals 13 residues.

CDR3 sequence (DNA): TGTGCCTGGAGCAGCCAGACTGGAAACACCATATATTTT. Amino acid sequence: CAWSSQTGNTIYF. The rearrangement uses TRBV30 and TRBJ1-3; D call uncertain. Germline lookup yields CDR1 GTSNPN and CDR2 SVGIG (reference sequence). The ends were cut back, 3 bases at V and 2 bases at J, with 8 bases in the middle. The CDR3 sequence is 13 residues long.

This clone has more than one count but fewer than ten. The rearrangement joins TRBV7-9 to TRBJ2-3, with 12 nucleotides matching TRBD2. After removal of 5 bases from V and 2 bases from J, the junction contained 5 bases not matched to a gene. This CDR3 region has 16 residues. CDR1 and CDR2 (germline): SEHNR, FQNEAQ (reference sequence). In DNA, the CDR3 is TGTGCCAGCAGCCCGACTAGCGGGGGCTTCACAGATACGCAGTATTTT. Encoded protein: CASSPTSGGFTDTQYF.